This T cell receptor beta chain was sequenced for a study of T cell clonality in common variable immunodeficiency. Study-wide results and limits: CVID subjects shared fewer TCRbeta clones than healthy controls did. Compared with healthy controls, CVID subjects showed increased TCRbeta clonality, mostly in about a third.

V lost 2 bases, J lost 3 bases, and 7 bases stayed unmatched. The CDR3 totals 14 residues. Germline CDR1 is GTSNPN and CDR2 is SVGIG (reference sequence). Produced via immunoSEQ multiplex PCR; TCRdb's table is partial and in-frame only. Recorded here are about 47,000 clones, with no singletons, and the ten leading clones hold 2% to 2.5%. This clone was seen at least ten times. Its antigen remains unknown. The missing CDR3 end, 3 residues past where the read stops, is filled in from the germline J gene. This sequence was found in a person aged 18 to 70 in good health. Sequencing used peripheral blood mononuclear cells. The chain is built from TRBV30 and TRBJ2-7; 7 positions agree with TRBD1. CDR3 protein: CAWSLEQGNYEQYF. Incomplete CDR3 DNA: TGTGCCTGGAGTCTAGAACAGGGGAACTACGAG.